This TCR beta chain was identified during a study of blood T cell repertoires in COVID-19. The overall study: The origin of the acute and convalescent COVID-19 samples was the United States, Italy and Spain.

Methods used by the authors: Reference gene primer amplification gave estimated nucleated cell counts. The table came from immunoSEQ multiplex PCR; TCRdb's copy has only in-frame clones and leaves some out. V, J and clone size are taken as reported in that table, and D and trimming were inferred from the DNA itself. The table records some 250,000 clones, roughly 80% of them present only once. CDR1 and CDR2 from the germline V gene are MNHEY and SMNVEV (reference sequence). With 4 bases removed from V and 2 bases from J, the gap between germline ends came to 10 bases. The CDR3 consists of 14 residues.

The sequencing sample was made of peripheral blood. The chain carries TRBV27 and TRBJ2-3; tentatively, D is TRBD1 (6 bases). The receptor's source is a woman aged 18-30 years with acute or convalescent COVID-19. The CDR3 reads CASSSYRVTDTQYF. Here the CDR3 DNA reads TGTGCCAGCAGTTCATACAGGGTCACAGATACGCAGTATTTT.